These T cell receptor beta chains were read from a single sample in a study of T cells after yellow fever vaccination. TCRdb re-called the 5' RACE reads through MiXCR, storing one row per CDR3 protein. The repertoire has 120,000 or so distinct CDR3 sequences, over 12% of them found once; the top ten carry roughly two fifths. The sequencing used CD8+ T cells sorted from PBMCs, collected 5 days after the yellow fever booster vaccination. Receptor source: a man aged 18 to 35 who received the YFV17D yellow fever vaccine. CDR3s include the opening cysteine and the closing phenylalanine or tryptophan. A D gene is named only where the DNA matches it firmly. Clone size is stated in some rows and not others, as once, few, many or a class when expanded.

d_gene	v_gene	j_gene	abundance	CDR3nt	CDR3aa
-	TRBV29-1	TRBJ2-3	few	TGCAGCGTTGACCAGGGAAGCACAGATACGCAGTATTTT	CSVDQGSTDTQYF
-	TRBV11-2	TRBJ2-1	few	TGTGCCAGCAGCTCCGGAGTAGGGACCTACAATGAGCAGTTCTTC	CASSSGVGTYNEQFF
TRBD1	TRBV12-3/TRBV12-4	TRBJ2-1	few	TGTGCCAGCAGTTTCCTAGGGGGCGATGAGCAGTTCTTC	CASSFLGGDEQFF
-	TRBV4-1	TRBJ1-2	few	TGCGCCAGCAGCCAAGATGGGGTACAGGGCTACACCTTC	CASSQDGVQGYTF
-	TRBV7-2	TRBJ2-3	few	TGTGCCAGCTATCGAACGGGGAGCACAGATACGCAGTATTTT	CASYRTGSTDTQYF
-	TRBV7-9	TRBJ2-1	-	TGTGCGGGGGCAAGCTCCTACAATGAGCAGTTCTTC	CAGASSYNEQFF
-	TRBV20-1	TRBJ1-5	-	TGCAGTGCTAGAGATGAGTTAAGCAATCAGCCCCAGCATTTT	CSARDELSNQPQHF
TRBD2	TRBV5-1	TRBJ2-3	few	TGCGCCAGCAGCTCTGGACTAGCGGGGGTATTCACAGATACGCAGTATTTT	CASSSGLAGVFTDTQYF
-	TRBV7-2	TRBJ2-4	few	TGTGCCAGCAGCCCCGCCGGGTGGGGAGTAGTCAAAAACATTCAGTACTTC	CASSPAGWGVVKNIQYF
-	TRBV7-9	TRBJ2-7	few	TGTGCCAGCAGCCAGACAGTTTACGAGCAGTACTTC	CASSQTVYEQYF
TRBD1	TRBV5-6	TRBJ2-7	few	TGTGCCAGCAGCGGGGACAGGGGGTTCGAGCAGTACTTC	CASSGDRGFEQYF
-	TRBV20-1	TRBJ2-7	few	TGCAGTGCTGCCGGGGCCAAGGCCTACGAGCAGTACTTC	CSAAGAKAYEQYF
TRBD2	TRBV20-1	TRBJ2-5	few	TGCAGTGCTAGAGATCCGGGGGGCCAAGAGACCCAGTACTTC	CSARDPGGQETQYF
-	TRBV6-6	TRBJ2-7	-	TGTGCCAGCAGTTACTCGATAACAGGGACCTACGAGCAGTACTTC	CASSYSITGTYEQYF
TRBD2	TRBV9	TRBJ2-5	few	TGTGCCAGCAGACCGGGACTAGGCTGGTCCGAGACCCAGTACTTC	CASRPGLGWSETQYF
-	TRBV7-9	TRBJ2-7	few	TGTGCCAGCAGCCAGTACAGCGACGAGCAGTACTTC	CASSQYSDEQYF